The T cell receptor beta chain described here comes from a study of T cell repertoires in cytomegalovirus infection. Across the whole study: Public TCR beta signature analysis indicated the presence of both CMV infection and matching HLA type.

Notes on this clonotype: Its cognate antigen is unknown.

Looked up from germline, CDR1 is DFQATT and CDR2 is SNEGSKA (reference sequence). V was trimmed by 5 bases and J by 4 bases, leaving 9 bases between them. The CDR3 is made up of 11 amino acids. From the reads, TCRdb called clonotypes with MiXCR, one entry per CDR3 protein. Of around 900,000 distinct CDR3 sequences in the sample, less than 40% were seen once. The genes are TRBV20-1 and TRBJ2-7; D possibly matches TRBD1 or TRBD2 (5 bases each). Source: cultured CD8+ T cells from PBMCs, taken from culture after CMV antigen stimulation. This receptor was taken from a human donor in good health (CMV status not recorded). Some clones in this sample may be carry-over from other donors' samples. In nucleotides, the CDR3 is TGCAGTGCTGGGGACCCTTACGAGCAGTACGTC. Encoded protein: CSAGDPYEQYV.